This T cell receptor (beta chain) was captured in a study of Ad26.COV2.S vaccination and SARS-CoV-2 variants. J was trimmed by 0 bases and V by 3 bases; bases with no gene match: 4. The germline gives CDR1 SGHNT, CDR2 YYREEE (reference sequence). The CDR3 covers 16 residues. Whole-study results and caveats: Greater spike-specific TCR breadth was seen in vaccine recipients than in placebo recipients.

This clone was seen once. Its specificity is not known. Using immunoSEQ multiplex PCR, the repertoire was profiled, and TCRdb retains in-frame clones only, with some absent. Of hundreds of thousands of clones detected, 80% to 95% appear once; the ten largest clones hold over 9%. Treatment of the sample: approximately 18 received Ad26.COV2.S at low or high dose, single or two shots; 5 received placebo; per-sample allocation not given. Sampling was done on day 63 after the first vaccine or placebo injection. The input for sequencing was peripheral blood, taken in a trial of Ad26.COV2.S vaccine versus placebo. This clonotype was sampled from a person aged 18 to 59 who received the Ad26.COV2.S COVID-19 vaccine or a placebo. V is TRBV5-4 and J is TRBJ2-3; 10 positions agree with TRBD2. CDR3 DNA sequence: TGTGCCAGCAGCTCCGGACTAGCGGCGAGCACAGATACGCAGTATTTT. Protein sequence: CASSSGLAASTDTQYF.